This TCR beta chain was found in a study of T cell responses to AZD1222 COVID-19 vaccine. The wider study: Pooling covered second doses at about 4 or about 12 weeks.

A word on this clone: The target antigen is unknown.

The table came from immunoSEQ multiplex PCR; TCRdb's copy has only in-frame clones and leaves some out. This table holds 110,000 to 150,000 clones, approximately 86% found once. Study-wide results and limits: White British people made up most donors, females outnumbered males, and clonal diversity was possibly underestimated. Unmutated regions of variants are reportedly targeted by nearly half of spike-specific TCRs. Spike-specific TCR breadth rose after two AZD1222 doses, and depth rose as well.

V gave up 4 bases and J gave up 4 bases; unmatched junction bases: 9. The germline gives CDR1 LGHNA, CDR2 YNFKEQ. The CDR3 is 15 amino acids. The chain joins TRBV4-2 to TRBJ1-1; 7 nucleotides align to TRBD1. This clonotype was obtained from an adult in good health. The starting material was peripheral blood, obtained on day 0 of AZD1222 vaccination. Written as DNA, the CDR3 is TGTGCCAGCAGCCCGGTAGGGGGCATCTCCACTGAAGCTTTCTTT. It codes for CASSPVGGISTEAFF.